The TCR beta chain described here comes from a study of monozygotic twins with inflammatory bowel disease. This CDR3 spans 14 amino acids. Germline V lookup: CDR1 SEHNR, CDR2 FQNEAQ (reference sequence). After re-calling the 5' RACE reads, TCRdb lists one entry per CDR3 protein, DNA absent. The table for this sample gives some 130,000 distinct CDR3 sequences. The sequence was obtained from a human donor with ulcerative colitis or Crohn's disease, or a healthy co-twin of an affected twin (not recorded which). The sequenced material came from blood. The gene calls are TRBV7-9 and TRBJ2-1. This CDR3 is CASSLGSADHEQFF.